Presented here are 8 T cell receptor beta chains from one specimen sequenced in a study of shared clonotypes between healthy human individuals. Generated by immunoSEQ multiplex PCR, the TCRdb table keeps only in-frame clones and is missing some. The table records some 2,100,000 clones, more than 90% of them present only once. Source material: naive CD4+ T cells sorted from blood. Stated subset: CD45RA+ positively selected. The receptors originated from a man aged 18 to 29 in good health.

CDR3 DNA sequence: TGTGCCAGTAAGACAGGGGATAGCAATCAGCCCCAGCATTTT. Translating gives CASKTGDSNQPQHF. The chain uses TRBV19 and TRBJ1-5, with TRBD1 matching over 8 bases. The trim removed 7 bases at V and 0 bases at J, leaving 2 bases unmatched. The CDR3 loop spans 14 amino acids. Germline assignment: CDR1 LNHDA and CDR2 SQIVND (reference sequence).

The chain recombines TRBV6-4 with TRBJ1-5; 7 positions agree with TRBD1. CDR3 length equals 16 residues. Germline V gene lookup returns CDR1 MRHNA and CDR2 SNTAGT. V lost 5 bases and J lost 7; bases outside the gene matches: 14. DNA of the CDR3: TGTGCCAGCAGTTCGGAGTCCGACAGGGAGGGACAGCCCCAGCATTTT. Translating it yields CASSSESDREGQPQHF.

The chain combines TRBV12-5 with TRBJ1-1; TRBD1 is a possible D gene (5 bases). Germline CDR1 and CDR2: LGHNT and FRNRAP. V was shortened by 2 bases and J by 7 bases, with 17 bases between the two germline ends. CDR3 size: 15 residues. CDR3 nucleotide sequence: TGTGCTAGTGGTTTGATCCCTTGGGAAGGGGATGAAGCTTTCTTT. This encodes CASGLIPWEGDEAFF.

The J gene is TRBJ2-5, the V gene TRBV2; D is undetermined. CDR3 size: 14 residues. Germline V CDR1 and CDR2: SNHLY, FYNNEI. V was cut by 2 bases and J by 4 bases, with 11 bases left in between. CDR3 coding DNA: TGTGCCAGCAGTGAAACGTGGAAGGGAGAGACCCAGTACTTC. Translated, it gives CASSETWKGETQYF.

The CDR3 DNA is TGTGCCAGCAGCGTTGGGACAGGACAAGAGACCCAGTACTTC. This sequence encodes CASSVGTGQETQYF. This chain links TRBV7-6 with TRBJ2-5, with 8 positions matching TRBD1. V trimming: 5 bases; J trimming: 2 bases; junction bases outside the gene matches: 4. The CDR3 contains 14 residues. Germline CDR1 SGHVS, CDR2 FNYEAQ. The whole variable domain, filled in from reference TRBV7-6 and TRBJ2-5, reads GAGVSQSPRYKVTKRGQDVALRCDPISGHVSLYWYRQALGQGPEFLTYFNYEAQQDKSGLPNDRFSAERPEGSISTLTIQRTEQRDSAMYRCASSVGTGQETQYFGPGTRLLVL.

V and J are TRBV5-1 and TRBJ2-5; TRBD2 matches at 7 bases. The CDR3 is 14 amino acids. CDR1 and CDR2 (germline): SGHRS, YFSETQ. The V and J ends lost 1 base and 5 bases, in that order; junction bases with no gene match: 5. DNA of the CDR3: TGCGCCAGCAGCTTGTGGACTAGTTTGGAGACCCAGTACTTC. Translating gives CASSLWTSLETQYF. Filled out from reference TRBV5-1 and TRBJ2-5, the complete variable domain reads KAGVTQTPRYLIKTRGQQVTLSCSPISGHRSVSWYQQTPGQGLQFLFEYFSETQRNKGNFPGRFSGRQFSNSRSEMNVSTLELGDSALYLCASSLWTSLETQYFGPGTRLLVL.

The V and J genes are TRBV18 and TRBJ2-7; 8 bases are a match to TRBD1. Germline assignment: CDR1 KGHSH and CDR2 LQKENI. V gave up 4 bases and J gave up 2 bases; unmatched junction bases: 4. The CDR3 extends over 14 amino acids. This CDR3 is CASSLETGAYEQYF. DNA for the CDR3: TGTGCCAGCTCACTAGAGACAGGGGCCTACGAGCAGTACTTC.

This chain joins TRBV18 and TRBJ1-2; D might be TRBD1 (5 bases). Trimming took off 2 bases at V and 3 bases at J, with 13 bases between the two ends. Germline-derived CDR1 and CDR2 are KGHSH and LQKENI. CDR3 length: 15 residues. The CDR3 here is CASSPMGVRDYGYTF. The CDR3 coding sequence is TGTGCCAGCTCACCAATGGGGGTTCGCGACTATGGCTACACCTTC.